Each of the 21 T cell receptor beta chains below was sequenced from the same sample in a study of OX40 agonist ivuxolimab in advanced cancers. Sequencing used immunoSEQ multiplex PCR; TCRdb keeps in-frame clones, though not all of them. The table shows approximately 84,000 clones, with about 93% occurring only once. The starting material was CD4+ or CD8+ T cells sorted from blood, obtained in a trial of the OX40 agonist ivuxolimab. The receptors were sampled from an adult with an advanced solid tumor such as melanoma, head and neck, liver or kidney cancer.

V and J are TRBV5-4 and TRBJ2-3, with TRBD2 matching 12 bases. This CDR3 has 15 amino acids. Germline CDR1 and CDR2: SGHNT and YYREEE (reference sequence). Trimming took 0 bases from V and 4 from J; bases not matched to a gene: 0. CDR3 sequence: CASSLGLAGADTQYF. CDR3 coding DNA: TGTGCCAGCAGCTTGGGACTAGCGGGAGCAGATACGCAGTATTTT.

V usage is TRBV5-6 and J usage is TRBJ2-7, with D perhaps TRBD1 or TRBD2 (5 bases each). V was pared by 4 bases and J by 3 bases, with 17 bases between. In germline, CDR1 is SGHDT, CDR2 YYEEEE. This CDR3 has 15 residues. The DNA of the CDR3 is TGTGCCAGCAGCGAGATGGGGACGGGTGACTACGAGCAGTACTTC. Its translation is CASSEMGTGDYEQYF.

In this sample, this clone turned up once. This chain connects TRBV7-2 to TRBJ2-1, with 8 bases aligning to TRBD1. The CDR3 runs 16 residues. With 4 bases clipped from V and 10 bases from J, the junction kept 15 bases outside the gene matches. Germline CDR1 SGHTA, CDR2 FQGNSA. The CDR3 DNA reads TGTGCCAGCAGCTCCCTTCCGGGACAGGTAGGGAGAGAGCAGTTCTTC. It translates to CASSSLPGQVGREQFF.

The chain couples TRBV6-5 to TRBJ2-2, with unresolved D. With 0 bases removed from V and 0 bases from J, the gap between germline ends came to 5 bases. The CDR3 has 15 amino acids. Germline V gene sequence: CDR1 MNHEY, CDR2 SVGAGI. DNA of the CDR3: TGTGCCAGCAGTTACTCGACCGCGAACACCGGGGAGCTGTTTTTT. Amino acid sequence: CASSYSTANTGELFF.

The V call is TRBV18, the J call TRBJ1-1; D remains unclear. V was clipped by 0 bases and J by 0 bases, with 5 bases between them. This CDR3 spans 14 amino acids. Germline V lookup: CDR1 KGHSH, CDR2 LQKENI. The DNA of the CDR3 is TGTGCCAGCTCACCACCGGCCTTGAACACTGAAGCTTTCTTT. Translating it yields CASSPPALNTEAFF.

The chain combines TRBV6-6 with TRBJ1-4; a possible D gene is TRBD1 (5 bases). The CDR3 sequence is 12 residues long. Trimming took off 7 bases at V and 8 bases at J, with 11 bases between the two ends. Per the germline V gene, CDR1 is MNHNY and CDR2 is SVGAGI (reference sequence). CDR3 DNA sequence: TGTGCCAGCAAGGCGTGGGGGGAAAAACTGTTTTTT. It specifies CASKAWGEKLFF.

Details on this clone: Distinct nucleotide sequences in the sample also encode this CDR3. The chain couples TRBV10-2 to TRBJ2-7; 11 nucleotides agree with TRBD2. V shed 6 bases and J 4 bases; nucleotides not matched to a gene: 5. Per germline, CDR1 WSHSY and CDR2 SAAADI. The CDR3 is 14 amino acids. CDR3 DNA: TGCGCCAGCAGGGGGACTAGCGGACCTTACGAGCAGTACTTC. Its protein product is CASRGTSGPYEQYF.

This chain connects TRBV28 to TRBJ2-6; TRBD1 matches at 7 bases. This CDR3 comprises 18 residues. With 8 bases clipped from V and 0 bases from J, the junction kept 13 bases outside the gene matches. Germline V gene sequence: CDR1 MDHEN, CDR2 SYDVKM. Written as DNA, the CDR3 is TGTGCCAGCGTGAGGGGGCGCTTCGGTAACTCTGGGGCCAACGTCCTGACTTTC. Translating gives CASVRGRFGNSGANVLTF.

Concerning this clone: The sample carries other DNA sequences with the same CDR3. The chain has TRBV28 and TRBJ2-3; D might be TRBD1 or TRBD2, each matching 5 bases. Germline-derived CDR1 and CDR2 are MDHEN and SYDVKM. This CDR3 has 15 residues. Trimming left V 7 bases short and J 1 base short, with 15 bases between. CDR3 sequence (DNA): TGTGCCAGCAACCTCAGTGGGGGTGGCACAGATACGCAGTATTTT. It codes for CASNLSGGGTDTQYF.

This chain uses TRBV7-8 with TRBJ2-5; 10 bases agree with TRBD2. Trimming took 5 bases from V and 2 from J; bases not matched to a gene: 11. The CDR3 spans 17 residues. Looked up from germline, CDR1 is SGHVS and CDR2 is FQNEAQ. The CDR3 coding sequence is TGTGCCAGCAGCAACGGGCGGGCTAGCGGGGGACAAGAGACCCAGTACTTC. Its protein is CASSNGRASGGQETQYF.

The genes are TRBV19 and TRBJ2-1; 8 bases match TRBD2. After removal of 1 base from V and 6 bases from J, the junction contained 8 bases not matched to a gene. CDR3 length equals 16 residues. Germline CDR1 and CDR2: LNHDA and SQIVND (reference sequence). The CDR3 loop is CASSIGSSGQLNEQFF. Written as DNA, the CDR3 is TGTGCCAGTAGTATAGGTTCTAGCGGGCAACTCAATGAGCAGTTCTTC.

The chain couples TRBV30 to TRBJ1-6; TRBD1 agrees at 8 bases. This CDR3 comprises 16 residues. Germline V gene lookup returns CDR1 GTSNPN and CDR2 SVGIG (reference sequence). The V and J ends lost 6 bases and 0 bases, in that order; junction bases with no gene match: 7. The CDR3: CACRGQGSSYNSPLHF. CDR3 DNA: TGTGCCTGCCGCGGACAGGGTAGCTCCTATAATTCACCCCTCCACTTT.

V and J are TRBV2 and TRBJ2-3; perhaps TRBD2 as D (5 bases). With 4 bases removed from V and 5 bases from J, the gap between germline ends came to 13 bases. Germline V gives CDR1 SNHLY, CDR2 FYNNEI. This CDR3 spans 14 amino acids. CDR3 amino acids: CASSGRGWGDTQYF. In DNA form, the CDR3 reads TGTGCCAGCAGTGGTCGAGGGTGGGGAGATACGCAGTATTTT.

The V and J genes are TRBV7-2 and TRBJ2-2, with a weak D call TRBD2 (5 bases). V was pared by 4 bases and J by 0 bases, with 12 bases between. CDR3 length equals 16 residues. Germline CDR1 is SGHTA and CDR2 is FQGNSA. CDR3 sequence: CASSSQAATNTGELFF. CDR3 coding DNA: TGTGCCAGCAGCTCTCAAGCGGCTACGAACACCGGGGAGCTGTTTTTT.

The V gene is TRBV11-3, the J gene TRBJ1-2; D remains unclear. Trimming shortened V by 5 bases and J by 8 bases, and 18 bases separated the two germline ends. Per the germline V gene, CDR1 is SGHNT and CDR2 is YENEEA. This CDR3 region has 14 residues. Here the CDR3 DNA reads TGTGCCAGCAGCCGGTCGTTAAGCGGAGCCGGCTACACCTTC. It translates to CASSRSLSGAGYTF.

The V and J genes are TRBV6-1 and TRBJ1-5; the D is unclear. Trimming removed 4 bases at V and 5 bases at J, with 18 bases between. The CDR3 is 16 amino acids. Germline assignment: CDR1 MNHNS and CDR2 SASEGT. The chain's CDR3 is CASSVPTPRRDQPQHF. CDR3 DNA sequence: TGTGCCAGCAGTGTCCCGACCCCGAGGCGGGATCAGCCCCAGCATTTT.

The genes are TRBV2 and TRBJ2-2, with D uncertain. Germline-derived CDR1 and CDR2 are SNHLY and FYNNEI. This CDR3 spans 13 amino acids. Trimming removed 6 bases from V and 4 bases from J, with 9 bases in between. The CDR3 sequence: CASSRLGTGELFF. CDR3 bases: TGTGCCAGCAGCCGCCTGGGCACCGGGGAGCTGTTTTTT.

V gene TRBV4-1 combines with J gene TRBJ2-1; TRBD2 matches at 9 bases. The CDR3 runs to 16 residues. Germline assignment: CDR1 MGHRA and CDR2 YSYEKL. The J segment lost 4 bases and the V segment lost 1 base, leaving 5 bases of the junction unmatched. The CDR3 spells CASSQGRGGVYNEQFF. Written as DNA, the CDR3 is TGCGCCAGCAGCCAAGGGCGGGGGGGGGTTTACAATGAGCAGTTCTTC.

J is TRBJ2-5 and V is TRBV5-1; a possible D gene is TRBD2 (5 bases). The CDR3 has 14 residues. V lost 4 bases, J lost 2 bases, and 12 bases lay in between. Germline V CDR1 and CDR2: SGHRS, YFSETQ. The CDR3 region is CASSPPAAQETQYF. CDR3 nucleotides: TGCGCCAGCAGCCCCCCAGCGGCGCAAGAGACCCAGTACTTC.

This clone has just one count. The chain is built from TRBV7-2 and TRBJ2-7; D ambiguous. The CDR3 extends over 15 amino acids. V gave up 1 base and J gave up 2 bases, with 12 bases separating them. Germline CDR1 is SGHTA and CDR2 is FQGNSA. CDR3 sequence (DNA): TGTGCCAGCAGCTTAGAAACGTTCCAGACCTACGAGCAGTACTTC. Its translation: CASSLETFQTYEQYF.

The gene calls are TRBV18 and TRBJ2-7, with a weak D call TRBD2 (5 bases). The CDR3 covers 14 residues. CDR1 and CDR2 from the germline V gene are KGHSH and LQKENI. Trimming pared 3 bases from V and 5 bases from J, leaving 14 bases between. CDR3 in DNA: TGTGCCAGCTCACCGGTTCCGGGGTGGGACGAGCAGTACTTC. The encoded protein is CASSPVPGWDEQYF.